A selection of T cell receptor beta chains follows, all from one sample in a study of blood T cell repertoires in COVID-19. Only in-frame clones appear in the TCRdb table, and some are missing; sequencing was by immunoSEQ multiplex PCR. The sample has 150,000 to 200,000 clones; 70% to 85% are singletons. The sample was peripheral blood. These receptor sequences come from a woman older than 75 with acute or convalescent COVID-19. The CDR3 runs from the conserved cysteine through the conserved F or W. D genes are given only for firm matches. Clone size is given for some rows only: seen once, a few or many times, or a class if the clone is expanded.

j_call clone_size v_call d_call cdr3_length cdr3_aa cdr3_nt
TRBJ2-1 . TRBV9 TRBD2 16 CASSVGTGLAGEEQFF TGTGCCAGCAGCGTAGGCACCGGACTAGCGGGAGAGGAGCAGTTCTTC
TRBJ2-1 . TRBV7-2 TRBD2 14 CASEAGLVGDEQFF TGTGCCAGCGAAGCGGGACTAGTAGGCGATGAGCAGTTCTTC
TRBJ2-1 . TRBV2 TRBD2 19 CASSENLAGGLDYYNEQFF TGTGCCAGCAGTGAAAATTTAGCGGGAGGCCTAGATTATTACAATGAGCAGTTCTTC
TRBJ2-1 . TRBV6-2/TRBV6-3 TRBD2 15 CASSDGTSEYNEQFF TGTGCCAGCAGTGACGGGACTAGCGAGTACAATGAGCAGTTCTTC
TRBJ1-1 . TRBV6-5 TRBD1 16 CASSYSGTAWNTEAFF TGTGCCAGCAGTTACTCTGGGACAGCTTGGAACACTGAAGCTTTCTTT
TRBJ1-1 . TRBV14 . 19 CASSQDWYSGAGWVTEAFF TGTGCCAGCAGCCAAGATTGGTACAGTGGGGCCGGGTGGGTCACTGAAGCTTTCTTT
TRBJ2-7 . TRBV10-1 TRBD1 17 CASSPGQGDYHSYEQYF TGCGCCAGCAGCCCGGGACAGGGGGATTATCATTCCTACGAGCAGTACTTC
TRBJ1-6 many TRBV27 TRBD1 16 CASALGGAFYNSPLHF TGTGCCAGTGCCCTAGGGGGCGCTTTTTATAATTCACCCCTCCACTTT
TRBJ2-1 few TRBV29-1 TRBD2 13 CSVGGRKNNEQFF TGCAGCGTGGGAGGGCGGAAAAACAATGAGCAGTTCTTC
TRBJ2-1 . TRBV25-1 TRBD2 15 CASSHGTSGYNEQFF TGTGCCAGCAGCCACGGGACTAGCGGTTACAATGAGCAGTTCTTC
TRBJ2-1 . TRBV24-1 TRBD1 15 CATSAGQAPYNEQFF TGTGCCACCAGTGCGGGACAGGCCCCCTACAATGAGCAGTTCTTC
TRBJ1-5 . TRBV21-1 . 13 CASGTDSNQPQHF TGTGCCAGCGGTACAGATAGCAATCAGCCCCAGCATTTT
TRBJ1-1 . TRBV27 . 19 CASSLGAQGGSLWATEAFF TGTGCCAGCAGTTTAGGCGCGCAGGGAGGCTCACTGTGGGCCACTGAAGCTTTCTTT
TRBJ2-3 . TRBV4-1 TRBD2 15 CASSQAAGFTDTQYF TGCGCCAGCAGCCAAGCAGCGGGGTTCACAGATACGCAGTATTTT
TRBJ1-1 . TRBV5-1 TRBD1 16 CASSPGGFSMNTEAFF TGCGCCAGCAGTCCAGGGGGGTTTAGTATGAACACTGAAGCTTTCTTT
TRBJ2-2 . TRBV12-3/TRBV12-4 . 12 CASTGNTGELFF TGTGCCAGCACCGGGAACACCGGGGAGCTGTTTTTT
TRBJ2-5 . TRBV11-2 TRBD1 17 CASGSPRDRGRGETQYF TGTGCCAGCGGATCGCCGCGAGACAGGGGGCGCGGGGAGACCCAGTACTTC
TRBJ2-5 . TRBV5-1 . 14 CASSLATVKETQYF TGCGCCAGCAGCTTGGCGACTGTCAAAGAGACCCAGTACTTC
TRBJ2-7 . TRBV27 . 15 CASSSTRGSSYEQYF TGTGCCAGCAGTTCAACGAGGGGGAGCTCCTACGAGCAGTACTTC
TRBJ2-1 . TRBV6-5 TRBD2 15 CASSFTPGLAGEQFF TGTGCCAGCAGTTTTACCCCGGGACTAGCGGGAGAGCAGTTCTTC
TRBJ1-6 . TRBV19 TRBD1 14 CASSADRGNSPLHF TGTGCCAGTAGCGCGGACAGGGGAAATTCACCCCTCCACTTT
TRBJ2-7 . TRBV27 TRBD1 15 CASSLRGTGGYEQYF TGTGCCAGCAGTTTACGTGGGACAGGGGGCTACGAGCAGTACTTC
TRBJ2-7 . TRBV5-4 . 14 CASSTRQAPYEQYF TGTGCCAGCAGCACACGACAGGCCCCCTACGAGCAGTACTTC
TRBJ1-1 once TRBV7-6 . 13 CASSSRRNTEAFF TGTGCCAGCAGCTCCCGTCGGAACACTGAAGCTTTCTTT
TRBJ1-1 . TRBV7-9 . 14 CASSLDRQAGETFF TGTGCCAGCAGCTTAGATAGACAGGCGGGGGAAACTTTCTTT
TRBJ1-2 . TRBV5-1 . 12 CASSREGGGYTF TGCGCCAGCAGCCGGGAGGGAGGTGGCTACACCTTC
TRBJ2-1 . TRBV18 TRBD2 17 CASSTSGTSGRINEQFF TGTGCCAGCTCAACCTCGGGGACTAGCGGGAGGATCAATGAGCAGTTCTTC
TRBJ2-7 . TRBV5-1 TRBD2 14 CASSLGTSSYEQYF TGCGCCAGCAGCTTGGGGACTAGCAGCTACGAGCAGTACTTC
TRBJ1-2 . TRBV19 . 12 CASSIQGYGYTF TGTGCCAGTAGTATCCAGGGATATGGCTACACCTTC
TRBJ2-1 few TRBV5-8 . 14 CASSLEALGLQAIF TGTGCCAGCAGCTTGGAAGCCCTAGGACTTCAAGCGATCTTC
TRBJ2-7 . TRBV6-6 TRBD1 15 CASSYGAGQGYEQYF TGTGCCAGCAGTTACGGAGCGGGACAGGGCTACGAGCAGTACTTC
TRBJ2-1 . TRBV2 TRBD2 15 CASRPSGSKLDEQFF TGTGCCAGCAGGCCCAGCGGGAGCAAGCTGGATGAGCAGTTCTTC
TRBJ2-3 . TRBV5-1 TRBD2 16 CASSLGLAGETDTQYF TGCGCCAGCAGCTTGGGACTAGCGGGAGAAACAGATACGCAGTATTTT
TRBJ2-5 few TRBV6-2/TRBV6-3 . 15 CASSYQLGNQETQYF TGTGCCAGCAGTTATCAACTAGGGAATCAAGAGACCCAGTACTTC
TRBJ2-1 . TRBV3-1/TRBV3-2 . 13 CASSPRLVNEQFF TGTGCCAGCAGCCCCCGACTAGTCAATGAGCAGTTCTTC
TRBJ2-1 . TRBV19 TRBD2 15 CASSIVSGRRNEQFF TGTGCCAGTAGTATAGTTAGCGGGAGACGGAATGAGCAGTTCTTC
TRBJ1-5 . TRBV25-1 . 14 CASSEYSGNQPQHF TGTGCCAGCAGTGAATACTCGGGCAATCAGCCCCAGCATTTT
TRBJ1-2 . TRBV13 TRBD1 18 CASSLGRGQGRSNYGYTF TGTGCCAGCAGCTTAGGCCGCGGACAGGGGCGTTCTAACTATGGCTACACCTTC
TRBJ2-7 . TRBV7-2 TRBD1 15 CASSSDRVPLDEQYF TGTGCCAGCAGCTCTGACAGGGTCCCCTTGGACGAGCAGTACTTC
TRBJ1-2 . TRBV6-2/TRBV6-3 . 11 CASSYTASYTF TGTGCCAGCAGTTACACCGCGAGCTACACCTTC